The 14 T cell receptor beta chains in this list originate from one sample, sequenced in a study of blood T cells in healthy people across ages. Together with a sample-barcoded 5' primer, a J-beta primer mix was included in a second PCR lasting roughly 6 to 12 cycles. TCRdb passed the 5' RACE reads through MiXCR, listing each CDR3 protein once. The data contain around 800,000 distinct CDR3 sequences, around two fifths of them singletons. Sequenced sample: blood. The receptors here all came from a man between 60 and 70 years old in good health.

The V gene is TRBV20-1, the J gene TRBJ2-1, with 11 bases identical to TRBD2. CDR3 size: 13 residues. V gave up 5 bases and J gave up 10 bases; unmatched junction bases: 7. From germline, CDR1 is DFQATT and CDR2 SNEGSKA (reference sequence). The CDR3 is CSAFSGGAKEQFF. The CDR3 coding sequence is TGCAGTGCTTTTAGCGGGGGGGCCAAGGAGCAGTTCTTC.

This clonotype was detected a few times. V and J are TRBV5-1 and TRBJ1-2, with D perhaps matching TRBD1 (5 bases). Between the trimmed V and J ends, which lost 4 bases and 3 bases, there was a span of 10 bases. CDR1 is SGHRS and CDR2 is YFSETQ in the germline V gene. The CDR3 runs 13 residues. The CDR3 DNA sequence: TGCGCCAGCAGCGGCGGGACGGACTATGGCTACACCTTC. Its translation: CASSGGTDYGYTF.

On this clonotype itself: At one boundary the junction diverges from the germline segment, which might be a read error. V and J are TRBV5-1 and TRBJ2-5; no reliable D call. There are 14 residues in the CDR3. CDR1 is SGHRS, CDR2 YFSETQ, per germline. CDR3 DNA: TGCGCCGGCAGCACCACCGGCTCACCCGAGGCGCAGTACTTC. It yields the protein CAGSTTGSPEAQYF.

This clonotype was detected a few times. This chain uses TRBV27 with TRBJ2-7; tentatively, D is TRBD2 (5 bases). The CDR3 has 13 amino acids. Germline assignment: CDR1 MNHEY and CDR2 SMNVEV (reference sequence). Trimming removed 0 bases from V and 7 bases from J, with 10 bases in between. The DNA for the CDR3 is TGTGCCAGCAGTTTATCGCGGGTGGGGGAGCAGTACTTC. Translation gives CASSLSRVGEQYF.

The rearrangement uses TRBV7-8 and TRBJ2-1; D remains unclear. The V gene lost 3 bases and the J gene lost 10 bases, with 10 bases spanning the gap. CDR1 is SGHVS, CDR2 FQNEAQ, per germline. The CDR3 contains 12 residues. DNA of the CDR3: TGTGCCAGCAGCTTGCGGTCCCTGGAGCAGTTCTTC. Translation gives CASSLRSLEQFF.

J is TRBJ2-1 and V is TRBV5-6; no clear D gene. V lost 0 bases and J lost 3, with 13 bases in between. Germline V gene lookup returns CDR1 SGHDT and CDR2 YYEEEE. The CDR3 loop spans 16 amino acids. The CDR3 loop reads CASSLVFQLGYNEQFF. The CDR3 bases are TGTGCCAGCAGCTTGGTATTCCAGCTTGGCTACAATGAGCAGTTCTTC.

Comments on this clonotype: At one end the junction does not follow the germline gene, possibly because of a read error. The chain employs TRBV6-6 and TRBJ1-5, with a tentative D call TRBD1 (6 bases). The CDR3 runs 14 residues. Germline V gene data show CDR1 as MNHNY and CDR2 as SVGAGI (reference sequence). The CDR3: CASGYGTSNQPQHF. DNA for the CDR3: TGTGCCAGCGGTTACGGGACAAGCAATCAGCCCCAGCATTTT.

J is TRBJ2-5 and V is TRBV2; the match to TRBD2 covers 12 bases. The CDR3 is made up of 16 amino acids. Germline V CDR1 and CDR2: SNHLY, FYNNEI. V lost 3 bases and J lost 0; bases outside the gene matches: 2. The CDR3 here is CASSERTSGDQETQYF. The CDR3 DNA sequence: TGTGCCAGCAGTGAGCGGACTAGCGGGGACCAAGAGACCCAGTACTTC.

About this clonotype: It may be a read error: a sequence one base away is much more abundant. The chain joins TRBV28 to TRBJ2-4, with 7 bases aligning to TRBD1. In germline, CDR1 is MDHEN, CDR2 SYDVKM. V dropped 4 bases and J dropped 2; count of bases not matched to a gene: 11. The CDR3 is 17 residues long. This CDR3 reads CASSSSVTGNSKNIQYF. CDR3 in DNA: TGTGCCAGCAGTTCATCCGTGACAGGGAACTCCAAAAACATTCAGTACTTC.

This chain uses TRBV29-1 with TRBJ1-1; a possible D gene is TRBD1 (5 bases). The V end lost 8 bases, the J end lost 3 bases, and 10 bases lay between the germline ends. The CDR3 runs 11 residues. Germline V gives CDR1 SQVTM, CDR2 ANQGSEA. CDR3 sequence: CSSGGDTEAFF. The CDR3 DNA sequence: TGCAGCTCTGGGGGGGACACTGAAGCTTTCTTT.

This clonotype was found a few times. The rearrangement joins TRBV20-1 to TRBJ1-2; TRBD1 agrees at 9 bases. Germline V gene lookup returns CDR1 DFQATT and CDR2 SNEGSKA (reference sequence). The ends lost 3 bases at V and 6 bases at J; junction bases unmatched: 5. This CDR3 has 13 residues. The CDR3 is CSARGGQGNGYTF. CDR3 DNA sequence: TGCAGTGCTAGGGGGGGACAGGGTAATGGCTACACCTTC.

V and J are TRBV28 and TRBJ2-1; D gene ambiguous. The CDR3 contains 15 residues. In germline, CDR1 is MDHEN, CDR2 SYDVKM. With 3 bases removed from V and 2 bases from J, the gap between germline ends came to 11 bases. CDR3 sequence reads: CASSFERTTYNEQFF. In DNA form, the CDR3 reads TGTGCCAGCAGTTTCGAACGGACGACCTACAATGAGCAGTTCTTC.

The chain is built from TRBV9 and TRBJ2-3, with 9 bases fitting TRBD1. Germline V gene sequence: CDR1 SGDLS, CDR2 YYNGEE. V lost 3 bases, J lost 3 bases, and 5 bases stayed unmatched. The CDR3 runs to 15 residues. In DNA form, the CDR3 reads TGTGCCAGCAGCGCCGGGACAGGGAGAACAGATACGCAGTATTTT. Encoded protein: CASSAGTGRTDTQYF.

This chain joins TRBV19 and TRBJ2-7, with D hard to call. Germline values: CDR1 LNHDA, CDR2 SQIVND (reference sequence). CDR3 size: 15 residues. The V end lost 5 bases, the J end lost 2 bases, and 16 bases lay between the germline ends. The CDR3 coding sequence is TGTGCCAGTAGTTCAGCAAAGGACCGAGCCTACGAGCAGTACTTC. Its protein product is CASSSAKDRAYEQYF.